The entry below describes one TCR beta chain. Noted time point: pre-treatment baseline. These data come from a study of blood T cell dynamics during melanoma immunotherapy. The CDR3 contains 15 residues. V was clipped by 5 bases and J by 7 bases, with 17 bases between them. Germline CDR1 is LNHDA and CDR2 is SQIVND (reference sequence). DNA loading was fixed at 350 ng for all bulk PBMC samples. Libraries were prepared by immunoSEQ multiplex PCR; TCRdb keeps only in-frame clonotypes and omits some of them. The sample has approximately 23,000 clones; 85% to 90% are singletons. This specimen was blood, taken from a patient treated with checkpoint blockade. The rearrangement joins TRBV19 to TRBJ1-4, with a tentative D call TRBD1 (6 bases). The receptor comes from a human donor with melanoma. The CDR3 reads CASSGHGQQPEKLFF. The CDR3 coding sequence is TGTGCCAGTAGTGGACATGGACAGCAACCTGAAAAACTGTTTTTT.